One TCR beta chain is described in this entry. Its cognate antigen is unknown. A much larger clone differs by one base, so this may be a read error. Using RNA transcripts as the source, TCR beta CDR3 regions were amplified. TCR CDR3 regions were first amplified by RT-PCR with HTBI primers. MiXCR, applied by TCRdb to the multiplex PCR reads, yields one record per CDR3 protein. The table includes about 590,000 distinct CDR3 sequences, approximately 15% detected once. Newly diagnosed patients aged 18 to 65 had hyperthyroidism of under 2 months' duration. It was uncontrolled infection, other autoimmune disease, pregnancy or lactation that excluded patients. These data belong to a study of T cells in Graves' hyperthyroidism and ophthalmopathy. Study-level background: Once the initial diagnosis was made, peripheral blood was obtained before any treatment. Broader study findings: Blood held most thyroid clonotypes expanded above 0.001 frequency.

The source is a woman aged 25-40 years with Graves' hyperthyroidism. The material sequenced was blood.

The CDR3 here is CASSYGIRTDTQYF. In nucleotides, the CDR3 is TGTGCCAGCTCGTATGGCATACGCACAGATACGCAGTATTTT. The chain recombines TRBV18 with TRBJ2-3; D unclear. With 6 bases removed from V and 1 base from J, the gap between germline ends came to 11 bases. The germline V gene encodes CDR1 KGHSH and CDR2 LQKENI. The CDR3 has 14 amino acids.